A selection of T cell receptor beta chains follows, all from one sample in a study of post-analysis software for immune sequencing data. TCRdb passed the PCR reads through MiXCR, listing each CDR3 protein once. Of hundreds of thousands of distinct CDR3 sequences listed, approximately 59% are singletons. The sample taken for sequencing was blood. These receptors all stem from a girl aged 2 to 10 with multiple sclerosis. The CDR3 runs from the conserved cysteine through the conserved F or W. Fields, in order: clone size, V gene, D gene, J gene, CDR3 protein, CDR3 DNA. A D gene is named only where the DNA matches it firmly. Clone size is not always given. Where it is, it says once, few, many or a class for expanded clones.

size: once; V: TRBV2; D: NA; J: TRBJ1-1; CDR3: CASSESDFQGTEAFF; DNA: TGTGCCAGCAGTGAATCTGACTTCCAGGGCACTGAAGCTTTCTTT
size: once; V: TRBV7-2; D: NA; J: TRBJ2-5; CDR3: CASSFQSTGSQETQYF; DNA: TGTGCCAGCAGCTTCCAAAGCACAGGGTCCCAAGAGACCCAGTACTTC
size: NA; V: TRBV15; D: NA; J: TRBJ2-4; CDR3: CATSRGRVPQNIQYF; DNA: TGTGCCACCAGCAGAGGGAGGGTCCCCCAAAACATTCAGTACTTC
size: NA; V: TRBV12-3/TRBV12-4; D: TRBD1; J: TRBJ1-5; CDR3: CASSLWTGDSNQPQHF; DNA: TGTGCCAGCAGCCTCTGGACAGGGGATAGCAATCAGCCCCAGCATTTT
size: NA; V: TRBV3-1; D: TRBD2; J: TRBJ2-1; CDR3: CASSQDRIAGGANEQFF; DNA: TGTGCCAGCAGCCAAGATCGAATCGCGGGAGGGGCCAATGAGCAGTTCTTC
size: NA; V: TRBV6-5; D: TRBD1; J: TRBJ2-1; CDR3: CASSPGGFINNEQFF; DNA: TGTGCCAGCAGCCCAGGGGGATTTATAAACAATGAGCAGTTCTTC
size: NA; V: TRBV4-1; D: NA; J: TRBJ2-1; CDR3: CASSQGPGRYNEQFF; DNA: TGCGCCAGCAGCCAAGGTCCAGGCCGGTACAATGAGCAGTTCTTC
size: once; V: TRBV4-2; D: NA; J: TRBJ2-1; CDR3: CASSQAGRDEQFF; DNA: TGTGCCAGCAGCCAAGCGGGAAGGGATGAGCAGTTCTTC
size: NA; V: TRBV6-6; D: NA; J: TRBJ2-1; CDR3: CASSYPQTGDNEQFF; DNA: TGTGCCAGCAGTTACCCCCAAACGGGAGACAATGAGCAGTTCTTC
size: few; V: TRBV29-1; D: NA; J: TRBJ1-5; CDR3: CSATTGTNQPQHF; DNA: TGCAGCGCCACAACAGGTACTAATCAGCCCCAGCATTTT
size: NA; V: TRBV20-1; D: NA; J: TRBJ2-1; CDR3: CSVAYLNEQFF; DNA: TGCAGTGTGGCTTACCTCAATGAGCAGTTCTTC
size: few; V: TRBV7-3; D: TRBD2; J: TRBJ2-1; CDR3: CASSLKRTDGRASSSYNEQFF; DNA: TGTGCCAGCAGCTTAAAGAGGACAGACGGGAGGGCCTCGAGCTCCTACAATGAGCAGTTCTTC
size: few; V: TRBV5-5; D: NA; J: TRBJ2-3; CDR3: CASGDRTDTQYF; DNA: TGTGCCAGCGGTGACAGGACAGATACGCAGTATTTT
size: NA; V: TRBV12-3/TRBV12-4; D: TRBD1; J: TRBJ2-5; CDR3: CASSPGTGGRRQETQYF; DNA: TGTGCCAGCAGTCCCGGGACAGGGGGCCGGCGGCAAGAGACCCAGTACTTC
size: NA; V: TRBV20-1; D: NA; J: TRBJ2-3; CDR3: CSASQGIRGRDAQYF; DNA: TGCAGTGCTAGTCAGGGGATCAGGGGTCGGGATGCGCAGTATTTT
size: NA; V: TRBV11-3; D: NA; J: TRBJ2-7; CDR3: CASSLLAGSFSYEQYF; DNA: TGTGCCAGCAGCTTACTAGCAGGCTCTTTCTCCTACGAGCAGTACTTC
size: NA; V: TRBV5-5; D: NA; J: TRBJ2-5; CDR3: CASFLGGGIQTQYF; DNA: TGTGCCAGCTTCCTCGGCGGGGGCATTCAGACCCAGTACTTC
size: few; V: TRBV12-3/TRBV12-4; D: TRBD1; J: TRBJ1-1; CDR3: CASSFGRQGKTEAFF; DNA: TGTGCCAGCAGTTTTGGTCGACAGGGGAAAACTGAAGCTTTCTTT